The sequence of this T cell receptor beta chain was determined in a study of blood T cell repertoires in COVID-19. On the study more broadly: The United States, Italy and Spain were the sources of the acute and convalescent COVID-19 samples.

The CDR3 extends over 15 amino acids. Germline values: CDR1 SEHNR, CDR2 FQNEAQ (reference sequence). Trimming left V 3 bases short and J 3 bases short, with 14 bases between. Sequencing used immunoSEQ multiplex PCR; TCRdb keeps in-frame clones, though not all of them. The top ten hold around 1.2% of the sample, which has more than 300,000 clones, about 88% seen once. In Cohort 3, a recovered donor had either two negative PCRs, clearance, or symptom resolution. The TCR was taken from a woman under 30 who had recovered from COVID-19. The material sequenced was PBMCs or T cells enriched from blood (not recorded which). This rearrangement joins TRBV7-9 to TRBJ2-5, with TRBD1 as a possible D gene (5 bases). The CDR3 DNA reads as TGTGCCAGCAGCTTCCCAGGGTCAAACGAAGAGACCCAGTACTTC. Translating gives CASSFPGSNEETQYF.